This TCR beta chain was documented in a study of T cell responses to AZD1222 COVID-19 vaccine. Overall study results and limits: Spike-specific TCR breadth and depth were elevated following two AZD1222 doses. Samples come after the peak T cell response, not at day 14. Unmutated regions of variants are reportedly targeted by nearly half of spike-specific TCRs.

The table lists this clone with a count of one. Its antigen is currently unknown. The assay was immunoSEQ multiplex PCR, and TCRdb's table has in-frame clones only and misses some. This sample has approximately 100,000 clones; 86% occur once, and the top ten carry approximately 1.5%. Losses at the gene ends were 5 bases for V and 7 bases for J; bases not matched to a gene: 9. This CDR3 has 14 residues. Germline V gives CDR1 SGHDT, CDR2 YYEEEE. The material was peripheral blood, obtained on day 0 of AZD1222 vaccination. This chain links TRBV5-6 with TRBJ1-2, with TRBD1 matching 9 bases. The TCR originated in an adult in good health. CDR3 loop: CASRFVGTGFGYTF. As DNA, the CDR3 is TGTGCCAGCAGATTCGTAGGGACAGGGTTTGGCTACACCTTC. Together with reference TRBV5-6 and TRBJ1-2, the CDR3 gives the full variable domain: DAGVTQSPTHLIKTRGQQVTLRCSPKSGHDTVSWYQQALGQGPQFIFQYYEEEERQRGNFPDRFSGHQFPNYSSELNVNALLLGDSALYLCASRFVGTGFGYTFGSGTRLTVV.